A single sample gave rise to the 32 T cell receptor beta chains below, sequenced in a study of T cell responses to AZD1222 COVID-19 vaccine. Sequencing used immunoSEQ multiplex PCR; TCRdb keeps in-frame clones, though not all of them. The sample has more than 150,000 clones, over 80% seen once. The specimen comprised peripheral blood, sampled on day 0 of AZD1222 vaccination. The receptors originated from an adult in good health.

The count of this clone is one. V gene TRBV6-6 combines with J gene TRBJ2-1; D is possibly TRBD2 (6 bases). The ends were cut back, 5 bases at V and 10 bases at J, with 12 bases in the middle. This CDR3 spans 12 amino acids. Germline CDR1 MNHNY, CDR2 SVGAGI (reference sequence). Written as DNA, the CDR3 is TGTGCCAGCAGTACACTAGCTAGCGAGCAGTTCTTC. This translates into CASSTLASEQFF.

The chain links TRBV6-2 or TRBV6-3 to TRBJ1-5; possibly TRBD1 for D (5 bases). Trimming removed 2 bases from V and 7 bases from J, with 12 bases in between. Germline V gives CDR1 MNHEY, CDR2 SVGEGT. This CDR3 contains 14 residues. The CDR3 reads CASSYPGGGQPQHF. The CDR3 DNA reads as TGTGCCAGCAGTTACCCCGGGGGAGGCCAGCCCCAGCATTTT.

J is TRBJ2-7 and V is TRBV7-8, with TRBD2 as a possible D gene (5 bases). Germline V gene data show CDR1 as SGHVS and CDR2 as FQNEAQ. The ends were cut back, 5 bases at V and 1 base at J, with 9 bases in the middle. The CDR3 runs to 13 residues. The CDR3 reads CASSLGESYEQYF. The CDR3 coding sequence is TGTGCCAGCAGCCTCGGGGAGTCCTACGAGCAGTACTTC.

V is TRBV5-1 and J is TRBJ2-5; 7 bases line up with TRBD1. V shed 3 bases, J shed 4 bases, and the junction held 18 bases outside the gene matches. Germline lookup yields CDR1 SGHRS and CDR2 YFSETQ. CDR3 length equals 18 residues. The chain's CDR3 is CASSWVTGTMGLGETQYF. CDR3 bases: TGCGCCAGCAGCTGGGTGACAGGGACCATGGGGTTGGGAGAGACCCAGTACTTC.

V gene TRBV3-1 (or the pseudogene TRBV3-2) combines with J gene TRBJ1-1, with 10 bases fitting TRBD1. The J segment lost 1 base and the V segment lost 1 base, leaving 3 bases of the junction unmatched. Germline-derived CDR1 and CDR2 are LGHDT and YNNKEL (reference sequence). The CDR3 consists of 16 residues. The CDR3 spells CASSQGTGGTNTEAFF. CDR3 nucleotide sequence: TGTGCCAGCAGCCAAGGGACAGGGGGTACGAACACTGAAGCTTTCTTT.

This chain joins TRBV6-2 or TRBV6-3 and TRBJ1-1; 8 nucleotides align to TRBD1. J was trimmed by 4 bases and V by 5 bases; bases with no gene match: 6. The CDR3 consists of 14 residues. Germline V gene lookup returns CDR1 MNHEY and CDR2 SVGEGT. CDR3 protein: CASSQQGGSTEAFF. Here the CDR3 DNA reads TGTGCCAGCAGTCAACAGGGGGGGAGCACTGAAGCTTTCTTT.

This sequence joins TRBV6-5 and TRBJ1-1; D perhaps matches TRBD1 (5 bases). The CDR3 contains 15 residues. Between the trimmed V and J ends, which lost 7 bases and 0 bases, there was a span of 15 bases. Germline CDR1 is MNHEY and CDR2 is SVGAGI. CDR3 in DNA: TGTGCCAGCAAACTAAGGGGCACCCTGAACACTGAAGCTTTCTTT. It encodes CASKLRGTLNTEAFF.

CDR3 region: CASSIGTIGELFF. CDR3 nucleotides: TGTGCCAGTAGTATTGGGACTATCGGGGAGCTGTTTTTT. The rearrangement joins TRBV19 to TRBJ2-2; 7 bases agree with TRBD2. Per germline, CDR1 LNHDA and CDR2 SQIVND (reference sequence). This CDR3 contains 13 residues. J was trimmed by 7 bases and V by 3 bases; bases with no gene match: 2. The full variable domain, its missing parts supplied by reference TRBV19 and TRBJ2-2, is DGGITQSPKYLFRKEGQNVTLSCEQNLNHDAMYWYRQDPGQGLRLIYYSQIVNDFQKGDIAEGYSVSREKKESFPLTVTSAQKNPTAFYLCASSIGTIGELFFGEGSRLTVL.

The chain links TRBV6-5 to TRBJ1-5; D gene uncertain. The germline V gene encodes CDR1 MNHEY and CDR2 SVGAGI. With 6 bases removed from V and 9 bases from J, the gap between germline ends came to 15 bases. The CDR3 is 13 amino acids. This CDR3 reads CASSPRPLGPQHF. As DNA, the CDR3 is TGTGCCAGCAGCCCCCGGCCCCTAGGGCCCCAGCATTTT.

Only one count was recorded for this clone. The V and J genes are TRBV10-3 and TRBJ2-1; weak D call: TRBD2 (5 bases). CDR1 is ENHRY, CDR2 SYGVKD, per germline. The V gene lost 0 bases and the J gene lost 7 bases, with 16 bases spanning the gap. The CDR3 is 16 amino acids. CDR3 nucleotides: TGTGCCATCAGTGAGTCCAACCGAGGGATTCGGAATGAGCAGTTCTTC. Protein sequence: CAISESNRGIRNEQFF.

V is TRBV9 and J is TRBJ2-4, with D possibly called TRBD1 or TRBD2 (5 bases each). With 3 bases removed from V and 8 bases from J, the gap between germline ends came to 18 bases. Germline V gene sequence: CDR1 SGDLS, CDR2 YYNGEE. The CDR3 extends over 15 amino acids. The CDR3 is CASSADEGLADIQYF. The CDR3, as DNA: TGTGCCAGCAGCGCCGATGAGGGGCTGGCGGACATTCAGTACTTC.

The chain links TRBV4-2 to TRBJ1-6; tentatively, D is TRBD1 (5 bases). The CDR3 runs to 17 residues. Germline CDR1 and CDR2: LGHNA and YNFKEQ. Trimming removed 0 bases at V and 7 bases at J, with 16 bases between. The CDR3 bases are TGTGCCAGCAGCCAAGATATTCAGGGTCAAAGGAATTCACCCCTCCACTTT. Its translation: CASSQDIQGQRNSPLHF.

This rearrangement joins TRBV28 to TRBJ1-2, with D perhaps matching TRBD1 (5 bases). V lost 3 bases to trimming and J lost 4 bases, with 30 bases between them. In germline, CDR1 is MDHEN, CDR2 SYDVKM. This CDR3 contains 20 residues. CDR3 residues: CASSFLIIDWSLGRSYGYTF. The CDR3 bases are TGTGCCAGCAGTTTTCTTATAATTGACTGGTCTTTGGGGCGATCCTATGGCTACACCTTC.

The chain joins TRBV2 to TRBJ2-1; TRBD2 matches 7 bases. Germline V gives CDR1 SNHLY, CDR2 FYNNEI. Trimming took 4 bases from V and 15 from J; bases not matched to a gene: 6. This CDR3 is built from 11 residues. The CDR3 DNA follows: TGTGCCAGCAGTGGTGAGGGAGGGCGGTTCTTC. This codes for CASSGEGGRFF.

The rearrangement joins TRBV6-4 to TRBJ2-3, with D possibly matching TRBD1 (6 bases). The CDR3 length is 14 residues. V was trimmed by 2 bases and J by 4 bases, leaving 10 bases between them. Per germline, CDR1 MRHNA and CDR2 SNTAGT. CDR3 in amino acids: CASSDLGASDTQYF. DNA for the CDR3: TGTGCCAGCAGTGACCTGGGGGCGTCAGATACGCAGTATTTT.

The rearrangement links TRBV4-1 to TRBJ1-2, with TRBD1 matching 7 bases. The CDR3 is made up of 14 amino acids. Germline V gives CDR1 MGHRA, CDR2 YSYEKL. V lost 1 base, J lost 4 bases, and 3 bases stayed unmatched. The CDR3 protein is CASSQVRQGYGYTF. Written as DNA, the CDR3 is TGCGCCAGCAGCCAAGTCCGACAGGGCTATGGCTACACCTTC.

This clone showed up just once. V usage is TRBV6-1 and J usage is TRBJ1-1; perhaps TRBD1 as D (6 bases). V was shortened by 2 bases and J by 9 bases, with 13 bases between the two germline ends. This CDR3 is 13 amino acids long. Germline V lookup: CDR1 MNHNS, CDR2 SASEGT. CDR3 region: CASSERGGGQAFF. The CDR3 DNA follows: TGTGCCAGCAGTGAAAGGGGTGGGGGGCAAGCTTTCTTT.

The gene calls are TRBV5-1 and TRBJ1-1; 8 bases agree with TRBD1. V gave up 4 bases and J gave up 2 bases; unmatched junction bases: 10. CDR1 and CDR2 (germline): SGHRS, YFSETQ. CDR3 length: 16 amino acids. The CDR3 DNA reads TGCGCCAGCAGCCTGGAACCACAGGGGGGTAACACTGAAGCTTTCTTT. Protein product: CASSLEPQGGNTEAFF.

The CDR3 here is CASSDLKMSRGNQPQHF. DNA of the CDR3: TGTGCCAGCAGTGACCTTAAAATGAGTAGGGGCAATCAGCCCCAGCATTTT. The rearrangement links TRBV2 to TRBJ1-5; no firm D call. V was shortened by 3 bases and J by 2 bases, with 17 bases between the two germline ends. CDR1 is SNHLY, CDR2 FYNNEI, per germline. The length of the CDR3 is 17 residues.

The CDR3 is CASSWPREPNTGELFF. CDR3 sequence (DNA): TGTGCCAGTAGTTGGCCCAGGGAACCGAACACCGGGGAGCTGTTTTTT. This chain links TRBV19 with TRBJ2-2; maybe TRBD1 (5 bases). Germline CDR1 and CDR2: LNHDA and SQIVND (reference sequence). V was cut by 5 bases and J by 0 bases, with 13 bases left in between. The CDR3 spans 16 residues.

This clone is a singleton in its sample. The genes are TRBV11-2 and TRBJ1-1; D perhaps matches TRBD1 (6 bases). V was pared by 2 bases and J by 3 bases, with 13 bases between. The germline V gene has CDR1 SGHAT and CDR2 FQNNGV. The CDR3 runs 15 residues. CDR3 in amino acids: CASSLWTVADTEAFF. The CDR3 nucleotides read TGTGCCAGCAGCTTATGGACAGTCGCTGACACTGAAGCTTTCTTT. The entire variable domain, with the rest obtained from reference TRBV11-2 and TRBJ1-1, is as follows: EAGVAQSPRYKIIEKRQSVAFWCNPISGHATLYWYQQILGQGPKLLIQFQNNGVVDDSQLPKDRFSAERLKGVDSTLKIQPAKLEDSAVYLCASSLWTVADTEAFFGQGTRLTVV.

This clone has ten or more counts. The rearrangement links TRBV6-1 to TRBJ2-5; D call uncertain. V dropped 3 bases and J dropped 1 base, with 12 bases sitting between them. CDR1 and CDR2 (germline): MNHNS, SASEGT. The CDR3 consists of 15 residues. This chain's CDR3 is CASSEFNRFQETQYF. The CDR3 coding sequence is TGTGCCAGCAGTGAGTTTAACAGATTCCAAGAGACCCAGTACTTC.

The genes are TRBV19 and TRBJ1-1; D call uncertain. V was shortened by 7 bases and J by 4 bases, with 10 bases between the two germline ends. Per germline, CDR1 LNHDA and CDR2 SQIVND (reference sequence). The CDR3 has 12 amino acids. The CDR3 DNA sequence: TGTGCCAGTAATAGCTTCCCCACTGAAGCTTTCTTT. Translation: CASNSFPTEAFF.

The table lists this clone with a few counts. This chain uses TRBV6-4 with TRBJ2-2, with D possibly being TRBD1 or TRBD2 (5 bases each). Germline V gives CDR1 MRHNA, CDR2 SNTAGT. Deletions cut 2 bases from V and 3 bases from J, with 7 bases between. This CDR3 is built from 14 residues. The CDR3 loop reads CASSDRGDTGELFF. CDR3 in DNA: TGTGCCAGCAGTGACAGGGGAGACACCGGGGAGCTGTTTTTT.

V gene TRBV15 combines with J gene TRBJ1-2; perhaps TRBD1 as D (6 bases). This CDR3 is 17 amino acids long. The germline V and J ends were trimmed by 3 bases and 2 bases, with 19 bases remaining between them. Per the germline V gene, CDR1 is LNHNV and CDR2 is YYDKDF (reference sequence). CDR3 DNA: TGTGCCACCAGCAGGATCGGGGGGGGACACCGAAACTATGGCTACACCTTC. Protein: CATSRIGGGHRNYGYTF.

The chain uses TRBV28 and TRBJ1-1, with 7 bases lining up with TRBD1. This CDR3 has 15 amino acids. J gave up 6 bases and V 8 bases, and 15 bases lay outside the gene matches. The germline CDR1 and CDR2 sequences are MDHEN and SYDVKM. As DNA, the CDR3 is TGTGCCAGCCGGGCGGGCAGGGGGGTTCCACCTGAAGCTTTCTTT. This encodes CASRAGRGVPPEAFF.

The chain carries TRBV11-2 and TRBJ2-2; D ambiguous. The CDR3 has 13 amino acids. Germline CDR1 SGHAT, CDR2 FQNNGV. Trimming cost V 5 bases and J 5 bases, with 9 bases left between them. CDR3 in amino acids: CASSPWVTGELFF. CDR3 coding DNA: TGTGCCAGCAGCCCATGGGTTACCGGGGAGCTGTTTTTT.

There are a few counts of this clone. This chain links TRBV15 with TRBJ2-1; D ambiguous. Germline CDR1 LNHNV, CDR2 YYDKDF (reference sequence). The length of the CDR3 is 13 residues. The V and J ends lost 5 bases and 9 bases respectively, with 14 bases between them. CDR3 in DNA: TGTGCCACCAGCCTACCCAGTCTTTTTGAGCAGTTCTTC. It yields the protein CATSLPSLFEQFF.

The CDR3 coding sequence is TGTGCCAGCAGCGTGGAGACTAGCCGACGGTCCAATGAGCAGTTCTTC. It yields the protein CASSVETSRRSNEQFF. This chain joins TRBV9 and TRBJ2-1, with 7 bases identical to TRBD2. Unmatched junction bases numbered 11, after V lost 2 bases and J lost 6 bases. Germline loops: CDR1 SGDLS, CDR2 YYNGEE. CDR3 length: 16 amino acids.

For the CDR3, the DNA is TGTGCCAGCAGACAACAGGGAATGGTGGCCTACGAGCAGTACTTC. It codes for CASRQQGMVAYEQYF. This chain joins TRBV27 and TRBJ2-7; maybe TRBD1 (6 bases). The V and J ends lost 6 bases and 2 bases respectively, with 17 bases between them. CDR3 length equals 15 residues. Germline CDR1 MNHEY, CDR2 SMNVEV (reference sequence).

In the case of this clone: This sample includes further DNA sequences coding for the same CDR3. The chain carries TRBV5-8 and TRBJ2-7; a weak D match, TRBD1 (5 bases). Germline values: CDR1 SGHTS, CDR2 YDEGEE. The CDR3 has 13 amino acids. Here the CDR3 reads CASSFRGFYEQYV. The CDR3 DNA reads as TGTGCCAGCAGCTTTAGGGGATTCTACGAGCAATACGTC.

The chain links TRBV18 to TRBJ2-1, with D tentatively TRBD2 (5 bases). Germline assignment: CDR1 KGHSH and CDR2 LQKENI. There are 12 residues in the CDR3. V lost 3 bases, J lost 13 bases, and 13 bases lay in between. CDR3: CASSPEMAGQFF. The CDR3 nucleotides are TGTGCCAGCTCACCCGAAATGGCGGGCCAGTTCTTC.